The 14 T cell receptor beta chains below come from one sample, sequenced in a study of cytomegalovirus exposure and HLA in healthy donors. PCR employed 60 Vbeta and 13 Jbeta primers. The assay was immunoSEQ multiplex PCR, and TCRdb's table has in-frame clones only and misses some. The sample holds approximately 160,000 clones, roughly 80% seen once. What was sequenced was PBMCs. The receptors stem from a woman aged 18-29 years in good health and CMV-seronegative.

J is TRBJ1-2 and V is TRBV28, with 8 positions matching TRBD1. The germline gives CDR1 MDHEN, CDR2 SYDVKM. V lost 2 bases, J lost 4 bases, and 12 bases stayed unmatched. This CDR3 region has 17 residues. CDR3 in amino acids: CASSLADRDLPAYGYTF. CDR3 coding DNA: TGTGCCAGCAGTTTAGCGGACAGGGATTTACCGGCCTATGGCTACACCTTC.

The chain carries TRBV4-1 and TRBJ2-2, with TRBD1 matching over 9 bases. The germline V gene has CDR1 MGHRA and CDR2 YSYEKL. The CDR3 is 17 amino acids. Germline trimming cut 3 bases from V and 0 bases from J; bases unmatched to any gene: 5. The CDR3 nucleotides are TGCGCCAGCAGCCACGACAGGGGGACGACGAACACCGGGGAGCTGTTTTTT. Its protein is CASSHDRGTTNTGELFF.

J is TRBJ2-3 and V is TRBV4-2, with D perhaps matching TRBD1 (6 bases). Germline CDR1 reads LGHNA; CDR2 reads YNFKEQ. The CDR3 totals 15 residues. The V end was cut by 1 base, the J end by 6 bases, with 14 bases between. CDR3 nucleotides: TGTGCCAGCAGCCAAGTGGCAGGGGTTAGTGATACGCAGTATTTT. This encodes CASSQVAGVSDTQYF.

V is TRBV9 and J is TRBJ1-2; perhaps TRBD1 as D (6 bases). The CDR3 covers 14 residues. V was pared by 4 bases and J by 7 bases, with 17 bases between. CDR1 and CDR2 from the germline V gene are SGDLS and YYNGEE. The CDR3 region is CASSPLQGFAGYTF. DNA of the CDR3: TGTGCCAGCAGCCCCTTACAGGGTTTCGCTGGCTACACCTTC.

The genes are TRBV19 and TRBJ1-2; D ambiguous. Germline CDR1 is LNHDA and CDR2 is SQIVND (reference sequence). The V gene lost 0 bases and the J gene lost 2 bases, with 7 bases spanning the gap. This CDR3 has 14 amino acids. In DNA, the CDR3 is TGTGCCAGTAGTATAGAAAACACAAACTATGGCTACACCTTC. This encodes CASSIENTNYGYTF.

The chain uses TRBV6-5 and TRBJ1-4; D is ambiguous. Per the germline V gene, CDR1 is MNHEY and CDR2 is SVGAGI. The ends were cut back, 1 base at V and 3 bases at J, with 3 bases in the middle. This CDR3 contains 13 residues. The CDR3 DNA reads TGTGCCAGCAGTTACTTAGCTAATGAAAAACTGTTTTTT. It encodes CASSYLANEKLFF.

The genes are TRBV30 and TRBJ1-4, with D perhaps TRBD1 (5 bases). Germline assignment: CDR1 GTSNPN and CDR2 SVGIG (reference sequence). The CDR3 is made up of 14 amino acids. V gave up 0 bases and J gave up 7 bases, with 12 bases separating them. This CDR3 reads CAWSVQAVGEKLFF. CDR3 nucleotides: TGTGCCTGGAGTGTACAGGCGGTGGGTGAAAAACTGTTTTTT.

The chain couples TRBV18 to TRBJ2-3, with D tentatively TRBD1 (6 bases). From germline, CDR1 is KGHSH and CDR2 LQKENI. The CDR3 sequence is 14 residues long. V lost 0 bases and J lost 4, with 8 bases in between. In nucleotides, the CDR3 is TGTGCCAGCTCACCACCAGGGGGACCAGATACGCAGTATTTT. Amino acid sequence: CASSPPGGPDTQYF.

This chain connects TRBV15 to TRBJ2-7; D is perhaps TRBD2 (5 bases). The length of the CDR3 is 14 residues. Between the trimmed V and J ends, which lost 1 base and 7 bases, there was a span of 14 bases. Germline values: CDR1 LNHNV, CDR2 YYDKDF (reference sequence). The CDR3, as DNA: TGTGCCACCAGCAGAGTTGCCGGGATTAGAGAGCAGTACTTC. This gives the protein CATSRVAGIREQYF.

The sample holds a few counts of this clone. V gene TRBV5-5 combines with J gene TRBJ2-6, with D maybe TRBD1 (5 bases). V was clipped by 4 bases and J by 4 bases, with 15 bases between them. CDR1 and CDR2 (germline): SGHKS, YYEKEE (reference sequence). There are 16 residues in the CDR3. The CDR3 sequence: CASSTTTGSGANVLTF. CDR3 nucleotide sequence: TGTGCCAGCAGCACAACTACAGGCTCCGGGGCCAACGTCCTGACTTTC.

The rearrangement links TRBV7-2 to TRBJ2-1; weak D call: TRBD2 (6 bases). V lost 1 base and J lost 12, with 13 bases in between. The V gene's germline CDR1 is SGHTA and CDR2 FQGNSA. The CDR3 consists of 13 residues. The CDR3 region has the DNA TGTGCCAGCAGCTTAGGAGCCGGGACTTGGCAGTTCTTC. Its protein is CASSLGAGTWQFF.

CDR3 coding DNA: TGTGCCAGCAGCAAGGGGTGGGACACTGAAGCTTTCTTT. Protein product: CASSKGWDTEAFF. J is TRBJ1-1 and V is TRBV7-9, with D possibly TRBD1 on 5 matching bases. The CDR3 consists of 13 residues. The ends were cut back, 5 bases at V and 3 bases at J, with 10 bases in the middle. Germline lookup yields CDR1 SEHNR and CDR2 FQNEAQ (reference sequence).

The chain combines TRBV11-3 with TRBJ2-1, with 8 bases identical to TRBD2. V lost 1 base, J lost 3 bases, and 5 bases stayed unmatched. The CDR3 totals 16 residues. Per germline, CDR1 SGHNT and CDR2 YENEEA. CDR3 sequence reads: CASSLGRREVYNEQFF. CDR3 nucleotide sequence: TGTGCCAGCAGCTTAGGTCGGCGGGAGGTCTACAATGAGCAGTTCTTC.

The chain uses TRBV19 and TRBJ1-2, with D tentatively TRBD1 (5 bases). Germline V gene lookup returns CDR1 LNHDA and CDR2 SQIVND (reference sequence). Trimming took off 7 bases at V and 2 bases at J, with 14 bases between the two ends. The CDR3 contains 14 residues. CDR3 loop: CASTPGRANYGYTF. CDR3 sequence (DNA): TGTGCCAGTACCCCGGGCAGGGCGAACTATGGCTACACCTTC.